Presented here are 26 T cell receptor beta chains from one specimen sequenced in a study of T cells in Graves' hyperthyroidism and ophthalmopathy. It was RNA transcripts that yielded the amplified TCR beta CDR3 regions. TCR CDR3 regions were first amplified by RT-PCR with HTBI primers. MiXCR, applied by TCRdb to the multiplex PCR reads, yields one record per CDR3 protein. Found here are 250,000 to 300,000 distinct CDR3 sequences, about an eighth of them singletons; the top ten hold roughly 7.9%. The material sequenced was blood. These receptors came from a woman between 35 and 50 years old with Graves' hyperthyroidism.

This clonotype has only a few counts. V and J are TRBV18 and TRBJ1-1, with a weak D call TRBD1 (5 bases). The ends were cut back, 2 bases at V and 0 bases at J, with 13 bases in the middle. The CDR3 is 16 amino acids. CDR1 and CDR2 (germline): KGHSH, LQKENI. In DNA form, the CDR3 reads TGTGCCAGCTCACCAGTTCGGACATTTTTGAACACTGAAGCTTTCTTT. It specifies CASSPVRTFLNTEAFF.

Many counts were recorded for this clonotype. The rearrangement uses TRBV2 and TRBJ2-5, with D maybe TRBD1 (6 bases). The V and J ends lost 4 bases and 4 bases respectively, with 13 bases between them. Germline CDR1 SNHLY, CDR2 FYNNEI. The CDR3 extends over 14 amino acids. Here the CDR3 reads CASSVTRGGETQYF. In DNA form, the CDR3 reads TGTGCCAGCAGTGTCACCAGGGGCGGAGAGACCCAGTACTTC.

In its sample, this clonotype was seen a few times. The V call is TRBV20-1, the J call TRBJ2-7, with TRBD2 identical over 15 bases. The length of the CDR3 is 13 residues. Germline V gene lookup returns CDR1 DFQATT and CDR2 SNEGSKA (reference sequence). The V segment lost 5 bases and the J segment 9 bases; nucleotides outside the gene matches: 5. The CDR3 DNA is TGCAGTGCTGGACTAGCGGGAGGGAACGTGCAGTACTTC. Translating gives CSAGLAGGNVQYF.

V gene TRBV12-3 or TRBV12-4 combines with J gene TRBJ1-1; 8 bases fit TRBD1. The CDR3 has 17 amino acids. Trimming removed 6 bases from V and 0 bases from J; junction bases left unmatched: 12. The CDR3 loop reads CASSKPGQGILNTEAFF. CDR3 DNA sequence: TGTGCCAGCAGCAAACCCGGACAGGGAATCTTGAACACTGAAGCTTTCTTT.

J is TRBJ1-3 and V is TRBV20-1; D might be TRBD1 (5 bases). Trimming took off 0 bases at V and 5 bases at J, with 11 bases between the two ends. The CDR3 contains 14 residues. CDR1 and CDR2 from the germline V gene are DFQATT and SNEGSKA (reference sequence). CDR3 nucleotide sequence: TGCAGTGCTAGAGATGGAAACAGGCGAAACACCATATATTTT. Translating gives CSARDGNRRNTIYF.

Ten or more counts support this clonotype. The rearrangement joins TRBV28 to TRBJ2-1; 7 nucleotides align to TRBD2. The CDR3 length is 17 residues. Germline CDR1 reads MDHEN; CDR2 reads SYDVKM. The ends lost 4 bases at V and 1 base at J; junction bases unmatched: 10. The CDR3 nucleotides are TGTGCCAGCAGTTCCCCTCGCGGGAGTGGGTCCTACAATGAGCAGTTCTTC. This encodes CASSSPRGSGSYNEQFF.

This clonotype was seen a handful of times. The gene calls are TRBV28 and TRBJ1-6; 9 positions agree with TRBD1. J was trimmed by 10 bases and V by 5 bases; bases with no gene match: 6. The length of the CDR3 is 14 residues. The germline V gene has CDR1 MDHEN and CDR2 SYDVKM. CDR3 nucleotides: TGTGCCAGCAGTCCACAGGGGGCCGCCTCACCCCTCCACTTT. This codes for CASSPQGAASPLHF.

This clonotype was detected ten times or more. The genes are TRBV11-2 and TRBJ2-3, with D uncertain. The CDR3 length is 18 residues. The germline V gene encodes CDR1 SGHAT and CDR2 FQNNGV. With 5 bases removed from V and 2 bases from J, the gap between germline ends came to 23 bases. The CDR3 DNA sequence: TGTGCCAGCAGCCCTCAAACGTCGAGGCTTAGGAACACAGATACGCAGTATTTT. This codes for CASSPQTSRLRNTDTQYF.

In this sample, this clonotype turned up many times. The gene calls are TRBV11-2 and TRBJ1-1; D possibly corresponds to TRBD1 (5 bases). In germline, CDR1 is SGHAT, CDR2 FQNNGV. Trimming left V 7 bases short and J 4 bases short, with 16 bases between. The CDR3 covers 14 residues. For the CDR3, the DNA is TGTGCCAGCACCCCGGAGGGGTTGGGCACTGAAGCTTTCTTT. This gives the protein CASTPEGLGTEAFF.

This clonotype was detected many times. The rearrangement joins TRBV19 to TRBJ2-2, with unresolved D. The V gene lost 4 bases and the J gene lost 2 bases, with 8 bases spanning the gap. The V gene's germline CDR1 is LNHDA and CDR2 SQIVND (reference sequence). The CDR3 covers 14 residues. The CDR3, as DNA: TGTGCCAGTAGTACAAGCGCAAACACCGGGGAGCTGTTTTTT. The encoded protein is CASSTSANTGELFF.

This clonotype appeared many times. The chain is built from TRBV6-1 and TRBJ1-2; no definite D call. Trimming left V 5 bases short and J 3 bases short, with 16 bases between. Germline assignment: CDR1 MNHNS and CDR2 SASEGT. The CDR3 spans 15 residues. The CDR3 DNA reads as TGTGCCAGCAGTCGGGATCGGGGTGCGGACTATGGCTACACCTTC. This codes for CASSRDRGADYGYTF.

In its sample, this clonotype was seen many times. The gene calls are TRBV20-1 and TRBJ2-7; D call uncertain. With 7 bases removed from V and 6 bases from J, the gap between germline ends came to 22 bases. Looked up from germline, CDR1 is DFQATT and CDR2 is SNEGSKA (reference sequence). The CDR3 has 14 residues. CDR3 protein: CSVSDRLTRAEQYF. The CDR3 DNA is TGCAGTGTCTCGGACCGTCTGACTCGGGCCGAGCAGTACTTC.

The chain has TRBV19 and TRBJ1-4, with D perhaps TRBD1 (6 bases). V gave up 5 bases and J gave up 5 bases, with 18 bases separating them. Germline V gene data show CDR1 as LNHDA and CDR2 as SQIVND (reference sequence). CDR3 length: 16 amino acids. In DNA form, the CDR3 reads TGTGCCAGTAGTCCGCCGGACAGAACGAGGAATGAAAAACTGTTTTTT. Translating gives CASSPPDRTRNEKLFF.

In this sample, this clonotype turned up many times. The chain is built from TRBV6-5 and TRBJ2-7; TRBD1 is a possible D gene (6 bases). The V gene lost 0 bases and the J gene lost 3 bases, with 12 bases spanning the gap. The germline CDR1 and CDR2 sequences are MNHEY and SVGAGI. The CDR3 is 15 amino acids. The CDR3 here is CASSYSRTVVYEQYF. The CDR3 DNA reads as TGTGCCAGCAGTTACTCGCGGACAGTGGTCTACGAGCAGTACTTC.

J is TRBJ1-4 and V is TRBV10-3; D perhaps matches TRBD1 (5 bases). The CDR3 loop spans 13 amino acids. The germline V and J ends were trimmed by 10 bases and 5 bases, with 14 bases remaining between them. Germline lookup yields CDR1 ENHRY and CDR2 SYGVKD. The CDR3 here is CATRDPINEKLFF. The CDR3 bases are TGTGCCACCAGGGATCCCATAAATGAAAAACTGTTTTTT.

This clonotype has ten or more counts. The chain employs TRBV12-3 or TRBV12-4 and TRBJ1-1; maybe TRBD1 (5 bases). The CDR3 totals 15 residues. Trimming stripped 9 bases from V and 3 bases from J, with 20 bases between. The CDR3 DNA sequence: TGTGCCAGTGGGGAGACTGGGGGGTCAGACACTGAAGCTTTCTTT. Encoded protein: CASGETGGSDTEAFF.

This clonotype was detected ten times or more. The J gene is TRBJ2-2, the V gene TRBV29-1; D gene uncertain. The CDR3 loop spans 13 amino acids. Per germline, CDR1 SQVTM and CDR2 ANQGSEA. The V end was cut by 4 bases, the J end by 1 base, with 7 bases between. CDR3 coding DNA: TGCAGCGTTGTACGACGGAACACCGGGGAGCTGTTTTTT. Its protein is CSVVRRNTGELFF.

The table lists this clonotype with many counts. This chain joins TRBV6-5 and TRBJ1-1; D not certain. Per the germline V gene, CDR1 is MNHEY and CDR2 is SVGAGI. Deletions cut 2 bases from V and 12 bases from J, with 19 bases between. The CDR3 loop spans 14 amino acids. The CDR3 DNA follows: TGTGCCAGCAGTTACGGCCCCGGCAGCCTTAAGTCTTTCTTT. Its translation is CASSYGPGSLKSFF.

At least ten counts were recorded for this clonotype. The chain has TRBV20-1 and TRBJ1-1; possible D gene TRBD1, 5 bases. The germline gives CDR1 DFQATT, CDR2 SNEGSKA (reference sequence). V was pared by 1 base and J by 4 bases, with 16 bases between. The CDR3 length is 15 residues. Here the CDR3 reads CSARVRDDWGTEAFF. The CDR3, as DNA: TGCAGTGCTAGAGTCCGGGACGATTGGGGCACTGAAGCTTTCTTT.

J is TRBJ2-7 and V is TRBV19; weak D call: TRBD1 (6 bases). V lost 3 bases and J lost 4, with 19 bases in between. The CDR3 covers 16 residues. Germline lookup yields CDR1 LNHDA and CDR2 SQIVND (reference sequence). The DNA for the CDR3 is TGTGCCAGTAGTATTAGGGGGACCCAAGCCGGTTACGAGCAGTACTTC. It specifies CASSIRGTQAGYEQYF.

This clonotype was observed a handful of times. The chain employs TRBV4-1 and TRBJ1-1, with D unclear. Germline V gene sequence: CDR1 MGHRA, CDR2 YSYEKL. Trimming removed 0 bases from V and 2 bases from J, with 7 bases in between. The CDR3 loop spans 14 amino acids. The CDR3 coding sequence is TGCGCCAGCAGCCAAGAACCGGTTAACACTGAAGCTTTCTTT. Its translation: CASSQEPVNTEAFF.

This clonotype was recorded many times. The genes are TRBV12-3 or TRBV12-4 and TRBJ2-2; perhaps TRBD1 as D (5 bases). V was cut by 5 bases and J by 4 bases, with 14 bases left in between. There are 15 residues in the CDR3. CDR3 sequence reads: CASSPKGQGTGELFF. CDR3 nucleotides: TGTGCCAGCAGTCCCAAGGGGCAGGGCACCGGGGAGCTGTTTTTT.

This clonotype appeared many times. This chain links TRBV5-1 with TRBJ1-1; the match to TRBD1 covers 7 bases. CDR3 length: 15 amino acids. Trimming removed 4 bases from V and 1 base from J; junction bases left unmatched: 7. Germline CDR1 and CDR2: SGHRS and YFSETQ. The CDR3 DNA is TGCGCCAGCAGCGTCGCCAGGGGGAAGAACACTGAAGCTTTCTTT. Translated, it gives CASSVARGKNTEAFF.

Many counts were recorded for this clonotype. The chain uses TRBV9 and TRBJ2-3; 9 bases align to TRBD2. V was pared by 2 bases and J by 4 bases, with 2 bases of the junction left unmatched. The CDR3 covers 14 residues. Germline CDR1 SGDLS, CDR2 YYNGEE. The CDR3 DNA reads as TGTGCCAGCAGCGTTAGCGGGAGAGCAGATACGCAGTATTTT. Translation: CASSVSGRADTQYF.

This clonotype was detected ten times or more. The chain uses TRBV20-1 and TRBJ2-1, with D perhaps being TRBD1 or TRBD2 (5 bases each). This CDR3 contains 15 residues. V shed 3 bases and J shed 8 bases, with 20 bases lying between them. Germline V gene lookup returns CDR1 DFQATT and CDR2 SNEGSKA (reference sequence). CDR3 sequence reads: CSASPTRGGVYEQFF. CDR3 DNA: TGCAGTGCTAGTCCTACTAGGGGCGGCGTCTATGAGCAGTTCTTC.

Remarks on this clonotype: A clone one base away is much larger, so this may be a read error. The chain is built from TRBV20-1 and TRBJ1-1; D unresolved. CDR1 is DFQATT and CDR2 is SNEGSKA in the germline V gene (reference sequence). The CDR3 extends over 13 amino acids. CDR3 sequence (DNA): TGCAGTGCCGTAGACATAATGAACACTGGAGCTTTCTTT. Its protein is CSAVDIMNTGAFF.